This note documents a single TCR beta chain sequence. Its target antigen remains unknown. No clone much larger than this one lies a single base away; base qualities are absent. Full-length TCR variable regions were amplified by 5' RACE PCR with constant-region reverse primers, followed by semi-nested PCR with Nested Universal Primer A. Using the ReliaPrep RNA Cell Miniprep System, total RNA was extracted, and the SMARTer RACE 5'/3' Kit was then used to reverse transcribe the RNA into 5'RACE-ready cDNA. Multiplex adaptors were used to barcode full-length TCR alpha and beta libraries, and the barcoded libraries were sequenced on an Illumina MiSeq. Per the source publication's procedure: Sequencing data were pooled across the five patients for each of nine subset-tissue groups and compared by unsupervised clustering of TCR gene usage. The Morisita-Horn index was used to calculate repertoire similarity, with shared sequences weighted by how much each contributed to each repertoire. The raw public reads went through TCRdb reprocessing: fastp at Q25, MiXCR clone calling, in-frame beta chains kept. For every CDR3 protein sequence, its rows merge into one entry that carries the most common genes and DNA. The V and J calls were not made by the authors but by TCRdb's processing. This sample lists 62,000 or so distinct CDR3 sequences; almost 30% were detected once. The ten largest clones add up to 2% to 2.5% of the sample.

Naive CD4+ T cells were purified with the Miltenyi Naive CD4+ T Cell Isolation kit, with Tregs depleted using CD25 microbeads. Tregs, naive and memory CD4+ T cells from tumor, blood and ipsilateral draining lymph nodes of a handful of breast cancer patients underwent full-length TCR alpha and beta sequencing. Tumor tissue and lymph nodes from ipsilateral axillary dissection were perfused with PBS, minced and digested with collagenase I and hyaluronidase. Sorted cell populations were confirmed by FACS to exceed 90% purity. This sample stems from a study (dated by TCRdb to between 2014 and 2016). Looking at the study overall: The study tested whether tumor-infiltrating Tregs in breast cancer are recruited from blood Tregs or converted in situ from other CD4+ T cell subsets. General study outcomes and caveats: Validation in the larger cohort was restricted to a single TCR beta V-J rearrangement rather than whole repertoires. The greatest overlap of tumor-infiltrating Treg TCR alpha and beta sequences was with tumor naive CD4+ T cells, followed next by blood naive CD4+ T cells. Tumor memory CD4+ T cell TCR gene usage was found to cluster with blood and lymph node memory CD4+ cells and with lymph node naive CD4+ cells.

Reading the germline V gene gives CDR1 SQVTM and CDR2 ANQGSEA. V loses 4 bases of germline sequence and J loses 4 bases, and the interval between the two ends is 7 bases. Including cysteine and phenylalanine, the CDR3 has 11 amino acids. CDR3 DNA is the only sequence kept; it has 33 bases, read in frame from the first base. The receptor was derived from a female donor with breast cancer. Material: tumor-infiltrating naive CD4+ T cells sorted from the breast tumor. The cell subset or site label here, explained by the study, means: naive CD4+ T cells, CD4+CD45RA+CD25-. Recombination connected TRBV29-1 to TRBJ2-5, with no reliable assignment of the D segment. CDR3 loop: CSVVFPETQYF. The base sequence is TGCAGCGTTGTATTTCCAGAGACCCAGTACTTC. Extended through the reference TRBV29-1 and TRBJ2-5 proteins, this CDR3 yields the full variable domain: SAVISQKPSRDICQRGTSLTIQCQVDSQVTMMFWYRQQPGQSLTLIATANQGSEATYESGFVIDKFPISRPNLTFSTLTVSNMSPEDSSIYLCSVVFPETQYFGPGTRLLVL.